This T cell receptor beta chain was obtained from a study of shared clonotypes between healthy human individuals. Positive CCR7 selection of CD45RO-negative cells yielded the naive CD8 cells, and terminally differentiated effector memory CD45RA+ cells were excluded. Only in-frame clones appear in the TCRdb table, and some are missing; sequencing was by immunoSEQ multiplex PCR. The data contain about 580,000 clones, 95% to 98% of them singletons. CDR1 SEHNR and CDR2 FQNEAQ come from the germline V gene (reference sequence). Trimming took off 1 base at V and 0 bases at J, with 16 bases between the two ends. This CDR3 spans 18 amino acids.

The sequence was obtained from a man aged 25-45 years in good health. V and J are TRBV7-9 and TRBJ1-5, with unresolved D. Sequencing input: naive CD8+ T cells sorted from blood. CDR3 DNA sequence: TGTGCCAGCAGCTTAGGGGAGATGGGCAGGTTTAGCAATCAGCCCCAGCATTTT. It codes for CASSLGEMGRFSNQPQHF.